The source of this TCR beta chain is a study of T cell changes during pregnancy in multiple sclerosis. Method: immunoSEQ multiplex PCR; TCRdb's copy keeps in-frame clones and lacks some. The sample lists about 59,000 clones; about 94% were seen once. Trimming took 2 bases from V and 5 from J; bases not matched to a gene: 6. CDR1 and CDR2 from the germline V gene are GTSNPN and SVGIG (reference sequence). The CDR3 contains 14 residues. The chain is built from TRBV30 and TRBJ2-5; 9 nucleotides align to TRBD2. The clonotype originates from a female donor with multiple sclerosis, enrolled in a pregnancy study. Sequenced here: CD4+ T cells from peripheral blood mononuclear cells, sampled before pregnancy. This chain's CDR3 is CAWSPSGIRETQYF. In DNA, the CDR3 is TGTGCCTGGAGTCCTAGCGGGATCCGTGAGACCCAGTACTTC. The full variable domain, its missing parts supplied by reference TRBV30 and TRBJ2-5, is SQTIHQWPATLVQPVGSPLSLECTVEGTSNPNLYWYRQAAGRGLQLLFYSVGIGQISSEVPQNLSASRPQDRQFILSSKKLLLSDSGFYLCAWSPSGIRETQYFGPGTRLLVL.